This T cell receptor (beta chain) was sequenced for a study of blood T cell repertoires in COVID-19. Under the authors' procedure: The authors estimated nucleated cell counts from reference gene primer amplification. Clones were read by immunoSEQ multiplex PCR, and TCRdb kept only the in-frame ones, dropping some. The D gene and trimming were derived from the DNA, and the V and J assignments and clone size from that table. The sample shows approximately 190,000 clones, 70% to 85% of them seen only once. Germline-derived CDR1 and CDR2 are SNHLY and FYNNEI. The CDR3 sequence is 12 residues long. The ends lost 8 bases at V and 4 bases at J; junction bases unmatched: 4.

The V and J genes are TRBV2 and TRBJ1-1; 7 nucleotides match TRBD1. The TCR was taken from a human donor with acute or convalescent COVID-19. The donor label of this sample is uncertain. Specimen: peripheral blood. Here the CDR3 reads CASQTGTTEAFF. CDR3 bases: TGTGCCAGCCAGACAGGGACCACTGAAGCTTTCTTT.